These T cell receptor beta chains were read from a single sample in a study of molecular identifiers for immune sequencing clone quantification. TCRdb fed the PCR reads into MiXCR, producing one record per CDR3 protein. The table lists roughly 90,000 distinct CDR3 sequences, roughly 25% of them singletons. Sequencing input: naive CD8+ T cells from blood, with Jurkat cell RNA spiked in. These receptors were obtained from a human donor in good health. Some libraries in this study had Jurkat cell RNA spiked in. Each CDR3 is given with its conserved first and last residue.

v_call cdr3_aa
TRBV6-2/TRBV6-3 CASCYYTDTQYF
TRBV20-1 CSASVGDGIFPQYF
TRBV5-5 CASSPGTGEYQPQHF
TRBV27 CASSPGGPNTEAFF
TRBV20-1 CSALMGVEQYF
TRBV20-1 CSARILAGDHTDTQYF
TRBV29-1 CSVGGRPNQNTEAFF
TRBV7-9 CASSDRSALPEQYF
TRBV7-9 CASSFRPGQDTQYF
TRBV7-6 CASVSGGSRGTDTQYF
TRBV12-3/TRBV12-4 CATGTGYTGELFF
TRBV11-2 CASSLGHDGELFF
TRBV4-2 CASSQDRTEAGVYEQYF
TRBV20-1 CSARDYGDTQYF
TRBV9 CASSVASGGMETQYF
TRBV20-1 CSAWDRGARSNEKLFF
TRBV7-9 CASSLGWAKENTEAFF
TRBV7-2 CASSLPYNEQFF
TRBV6-1 CASSAHGLAGGWAGELFF
TRBV13 CASSLEGRTTYQPQHF
TRBV7-2 CASSLAGTGKEAYEQYF
TRBV7-2 CASSLALGPIEQFF
TRBV30 CAWSVLSPTGQVDETQYF
TRBV27 CASSPVNPKLADTQYF
TRBV25-1 CASSEGSPDTQYF
TRBV4-1 CASSQESRLSLSGANALTF
TRBV27 CASRFFGDQPLHF
TRBV5-1 CASSWDSYNEQFF
TRBV30 CAWSVATLNEQYF
TRBV27 CASSFGSRPPAEQYF
TRBV20-1 CSARIPGGATEAFF
TRBV7-3 CASSPTDRGMREQYF
TRBV9 CASSVAPGYEQYF
TRBV2 CASGWRAGGDTQYF
TRBV19 CASTQGWQPQHF
TRBV7-9 CASSLGGGGSEKLFF
TRBV12-3/TRBV12-4 CASSLVGGRGLQPQHF
TRBV4-2 CASSFRYRGGTDTQYF
TRBV2 CASSPGTAAYGYTF
TRBV7-9 CASSNRDRVNTEAFF
TRBV29-1 CSVEPTGMGEQYF